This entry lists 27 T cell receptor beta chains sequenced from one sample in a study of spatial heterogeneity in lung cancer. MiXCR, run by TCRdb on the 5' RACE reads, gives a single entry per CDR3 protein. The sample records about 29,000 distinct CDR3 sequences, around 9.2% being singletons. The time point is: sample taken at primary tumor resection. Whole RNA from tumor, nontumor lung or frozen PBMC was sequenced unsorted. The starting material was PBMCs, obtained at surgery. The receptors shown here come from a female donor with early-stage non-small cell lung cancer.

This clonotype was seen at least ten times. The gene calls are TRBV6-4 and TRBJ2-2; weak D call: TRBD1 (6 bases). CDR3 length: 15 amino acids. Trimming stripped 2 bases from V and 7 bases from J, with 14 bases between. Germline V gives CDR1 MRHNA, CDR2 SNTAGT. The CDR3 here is CASSDAAQGNGELFF. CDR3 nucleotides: TGTGCCAGCAGTGACGCTGCTCAGGGGAACGGGGAGCTGTTTTTT.

CDR3: CASTPPGGSMNEQFF. CDR3 bases: TGTGCCAGCACCCCCCCGGGCGGGAGTATGAATGAGCAGTTCTTC. The V and J genes are TRBV28 and TRBJ2-1, with TRBD2 matching 7 bases. Trimming at V came to 7 bases and at J to 7 bases, leaving 13 bases not matched to a gene. CDR3 length: 15 residues. Germline V gene lookup returns CDR1 MDHEN and CDR2 SYDVKM.

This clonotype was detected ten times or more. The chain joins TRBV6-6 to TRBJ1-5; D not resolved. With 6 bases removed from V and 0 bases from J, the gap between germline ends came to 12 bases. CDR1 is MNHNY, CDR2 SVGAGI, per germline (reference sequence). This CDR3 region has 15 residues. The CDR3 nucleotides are TGTGCCAGCAGCTCTCGCGGGGTTAGCAATCAGCCCCAGCATTTT. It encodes CASSSRGVSNQPQHF.

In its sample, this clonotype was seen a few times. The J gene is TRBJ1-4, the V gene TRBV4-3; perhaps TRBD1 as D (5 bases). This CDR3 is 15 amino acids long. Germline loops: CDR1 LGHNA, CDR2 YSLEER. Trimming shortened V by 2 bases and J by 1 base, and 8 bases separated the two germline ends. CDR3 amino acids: CASSQWRGTNEKLFF. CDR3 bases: TGCGCCAGCAGCCAATGGAGGGGAACTAATGAAAAACTGTTTTTT.

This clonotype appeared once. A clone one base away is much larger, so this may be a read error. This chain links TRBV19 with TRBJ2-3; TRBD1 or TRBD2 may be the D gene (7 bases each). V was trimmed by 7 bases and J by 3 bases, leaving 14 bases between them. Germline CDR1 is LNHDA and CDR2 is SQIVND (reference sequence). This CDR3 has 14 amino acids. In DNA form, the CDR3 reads TGTGCCAGTATATCCAGGGGGGGTACAGATACGCAGTATTTT. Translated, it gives CASISRGGTDTQYF.

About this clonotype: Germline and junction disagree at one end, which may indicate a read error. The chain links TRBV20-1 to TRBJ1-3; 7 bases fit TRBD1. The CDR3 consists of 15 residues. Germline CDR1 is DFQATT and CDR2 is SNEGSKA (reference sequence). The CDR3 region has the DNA TGCAGTGCTAGAGTGACAGGGCGTTCTGGAAACACCATATACTTT. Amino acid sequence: CSARVTGRSGNTIYF.

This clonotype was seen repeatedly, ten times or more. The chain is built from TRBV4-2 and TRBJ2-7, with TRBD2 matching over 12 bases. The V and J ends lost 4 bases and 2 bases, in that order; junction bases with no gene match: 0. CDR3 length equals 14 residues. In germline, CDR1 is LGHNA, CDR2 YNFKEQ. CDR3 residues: CASSPSGRAYEQYF. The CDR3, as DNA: TGTGCCAGCAGCCCTAGCGGGAGGGCCTACGAGCAGTACTTC.

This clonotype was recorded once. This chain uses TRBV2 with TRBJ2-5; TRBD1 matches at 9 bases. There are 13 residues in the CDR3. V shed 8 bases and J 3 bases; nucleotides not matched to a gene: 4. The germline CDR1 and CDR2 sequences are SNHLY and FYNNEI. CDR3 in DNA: TGTGCCAGCTTGGGACAGGGTAAAGAGACCCAGTACTTC. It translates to CASLGQGKETQYF.

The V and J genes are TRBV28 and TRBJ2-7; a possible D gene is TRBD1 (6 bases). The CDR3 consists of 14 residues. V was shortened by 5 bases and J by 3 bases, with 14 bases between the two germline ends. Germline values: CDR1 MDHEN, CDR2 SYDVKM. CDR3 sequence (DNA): TGTGCCAGCAGTCGTACAGGGAACATCTACGAGCAGTACTTC. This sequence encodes CASSRTGNIYEQYF.

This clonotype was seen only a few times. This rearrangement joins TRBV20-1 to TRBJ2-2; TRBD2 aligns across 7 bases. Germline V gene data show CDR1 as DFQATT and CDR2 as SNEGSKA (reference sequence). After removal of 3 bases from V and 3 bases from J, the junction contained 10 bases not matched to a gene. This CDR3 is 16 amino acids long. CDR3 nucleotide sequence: TGCAGTGCTAGTTCCCCTAGCGGTGGATACACCGGGGAGCTGTTTTTT. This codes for CSASSPSGGYTGELFF.

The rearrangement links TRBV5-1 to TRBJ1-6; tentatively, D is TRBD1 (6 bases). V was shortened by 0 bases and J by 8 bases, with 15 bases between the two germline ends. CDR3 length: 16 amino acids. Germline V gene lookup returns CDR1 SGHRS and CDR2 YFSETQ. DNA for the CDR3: TGCGCCAGCAGCTTGGCAGAAGGACAGATCGATTCACCCCTCCACTTT. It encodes CASSLAEGQIDSPLHF.

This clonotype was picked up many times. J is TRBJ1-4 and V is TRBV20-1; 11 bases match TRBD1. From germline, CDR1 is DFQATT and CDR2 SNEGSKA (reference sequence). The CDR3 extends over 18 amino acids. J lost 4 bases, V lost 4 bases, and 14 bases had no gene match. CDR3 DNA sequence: TGCAGTGCTACCCCTCTACCGGGACAGGGGGTCGGTAATGAAAAACTGTTTTTT. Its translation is CSATPLPGQGVGNEKLFF.

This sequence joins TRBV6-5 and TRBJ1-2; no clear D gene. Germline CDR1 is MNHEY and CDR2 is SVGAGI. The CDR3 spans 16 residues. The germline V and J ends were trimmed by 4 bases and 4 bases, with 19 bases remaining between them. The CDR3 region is CASSFQKTPASYGYTF. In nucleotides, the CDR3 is TGTGCCAGCAGTTTTCAGAAGACGCCAGCTAGCTATGGCTACACCTTC.

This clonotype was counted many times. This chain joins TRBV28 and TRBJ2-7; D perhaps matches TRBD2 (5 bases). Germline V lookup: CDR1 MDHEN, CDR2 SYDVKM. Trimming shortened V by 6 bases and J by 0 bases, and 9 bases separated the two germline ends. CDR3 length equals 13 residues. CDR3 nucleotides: TGTGCCAGCAGCCATGGGAGCTCCTACGAGCAGTACTTC. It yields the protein CASSHGSSYEQYF.

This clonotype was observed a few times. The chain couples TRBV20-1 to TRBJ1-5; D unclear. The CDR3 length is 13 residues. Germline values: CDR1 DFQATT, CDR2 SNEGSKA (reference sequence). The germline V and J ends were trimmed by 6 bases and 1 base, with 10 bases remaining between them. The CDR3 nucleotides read TGCAGTGCGGCCAGTTGGAGCAATCAGCCCCAGCATTTT. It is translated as CSAASWSNQPQHF.

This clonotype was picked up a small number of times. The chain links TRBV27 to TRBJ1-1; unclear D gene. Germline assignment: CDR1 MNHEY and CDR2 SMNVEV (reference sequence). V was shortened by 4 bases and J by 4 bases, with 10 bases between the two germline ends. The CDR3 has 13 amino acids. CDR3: CASSYQWGTEAFF. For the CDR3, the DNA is TGTGCCAGCAGTTATCAATGGGGCACTGAAGCTTTCTTT.

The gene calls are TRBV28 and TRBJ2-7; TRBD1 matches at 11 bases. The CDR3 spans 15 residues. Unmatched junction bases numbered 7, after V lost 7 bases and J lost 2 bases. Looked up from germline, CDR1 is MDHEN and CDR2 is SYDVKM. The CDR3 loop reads CASTRTGGRTYEQYF. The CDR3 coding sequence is TGTGCCAGCACCCGGACAGGGGGCAGGACCTACGAGCAGTACTTC.

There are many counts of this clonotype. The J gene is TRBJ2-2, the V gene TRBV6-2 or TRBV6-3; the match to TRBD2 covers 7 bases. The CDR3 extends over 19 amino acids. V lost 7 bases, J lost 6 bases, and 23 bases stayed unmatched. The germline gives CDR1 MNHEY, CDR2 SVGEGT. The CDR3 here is CASNLPRLTSGGFAGELFF. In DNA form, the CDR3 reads TGTGCCAGCAATCTACCGCGACTGACCTCGGGAGGTTTTGCCGGGGAGCTGTTTTTT.

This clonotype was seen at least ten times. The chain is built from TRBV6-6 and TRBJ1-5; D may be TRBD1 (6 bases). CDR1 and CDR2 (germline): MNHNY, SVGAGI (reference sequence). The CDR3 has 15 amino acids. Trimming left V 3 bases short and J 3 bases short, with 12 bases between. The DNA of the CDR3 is TGTGCCAGCAGTTATTCGCAGGGGATCAATCAGCCCCAGCATTTT. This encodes CASSYSQGINQPQHF.

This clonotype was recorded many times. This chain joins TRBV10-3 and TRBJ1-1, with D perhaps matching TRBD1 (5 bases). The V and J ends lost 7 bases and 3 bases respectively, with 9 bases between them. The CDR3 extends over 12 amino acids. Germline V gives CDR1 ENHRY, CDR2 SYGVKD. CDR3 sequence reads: CAIKDRDTEAFF. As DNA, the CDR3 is TGTGCCATCAAAGACAGAGACACTGAAGCTTTCTTT.

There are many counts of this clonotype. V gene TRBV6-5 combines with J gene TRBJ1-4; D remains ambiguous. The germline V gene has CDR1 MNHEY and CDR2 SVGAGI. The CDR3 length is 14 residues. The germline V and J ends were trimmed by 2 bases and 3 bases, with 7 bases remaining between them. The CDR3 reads CASSYGRANEKLFF. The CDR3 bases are TGTGCCAGCAGTTACGGGCGGGCTAATGAAAAACTGTTTTTT.

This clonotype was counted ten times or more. DNA for the CDR3: TGTGCCAGCAGGGCCCGTCACGCTACCCAGGGCGAGCAGTACTTC. This sequence encodes CASRARHATQGEQYF. V is TRBV2 and J is TRBJ2-7, with D possibly TRBD1 on 5 matching bases. This CDR3 has 15 residues. Trimming pared 6 bases from V and 6 bases from J, leaving 21 bases between. Per germline, CDR1 SNHLY and CDR2 FYNNEI.

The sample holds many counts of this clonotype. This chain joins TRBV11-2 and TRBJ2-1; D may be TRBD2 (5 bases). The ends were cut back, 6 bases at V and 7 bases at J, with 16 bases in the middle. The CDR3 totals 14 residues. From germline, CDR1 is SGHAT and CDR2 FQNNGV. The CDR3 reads CASSYLRTGNEQFF. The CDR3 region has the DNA TGTGCCAGCAGTTACCTTCGTACGGGGAATGAGCAGTTCTTC.

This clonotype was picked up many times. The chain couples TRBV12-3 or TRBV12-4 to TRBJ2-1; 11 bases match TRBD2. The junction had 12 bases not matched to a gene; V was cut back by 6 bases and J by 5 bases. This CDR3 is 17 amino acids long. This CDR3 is CASRGLAARGSDNEQFF. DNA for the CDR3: TGTGCCAGCAGGGGACTAGCGGCTCGGGGCTCTGACAATGAGCAGTTCTTC.

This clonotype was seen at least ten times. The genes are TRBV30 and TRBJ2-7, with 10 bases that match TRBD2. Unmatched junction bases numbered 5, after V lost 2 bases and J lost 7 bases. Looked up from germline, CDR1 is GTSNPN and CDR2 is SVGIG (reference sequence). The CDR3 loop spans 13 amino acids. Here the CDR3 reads CAWSPRTSGEQYV. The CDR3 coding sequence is TGTGCCTGGAGTCCACGGACTAGCGGAGAGCAGTACGTC.

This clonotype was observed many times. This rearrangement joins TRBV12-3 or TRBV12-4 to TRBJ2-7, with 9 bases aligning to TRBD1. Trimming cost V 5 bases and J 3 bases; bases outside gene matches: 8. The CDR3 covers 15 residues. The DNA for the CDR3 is TGTGCCAGCAGTACCCCCGGGACAGGGATCTACGAGCAGTACTTC. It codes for CASSTPGTGIYEQYF.

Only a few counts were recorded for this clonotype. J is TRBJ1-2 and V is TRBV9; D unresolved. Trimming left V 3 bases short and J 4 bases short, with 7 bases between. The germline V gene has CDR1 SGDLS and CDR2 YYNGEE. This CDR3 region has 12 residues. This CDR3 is CASSASGYGYTF. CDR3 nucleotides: TGTGCCAGCAGCGCCTCCGGCTATGGCTACACCTTC.